This TCR beta chain was documented in a study of shared clonotypes between healthy human individuals. The CDR3 spans 14 residues. Germline-derived CDR1 and CDR2 are KGHSH and LQKENI. The germline V and J ends were trimmed by 3 bases and 3 bases, with 9 bases remaining between them. Concerning this clone: This sample also contains other DNA sequences that code for the same CDR3.

Several immunoSEQ plates held equal portions of the genomic DNA taken from each subset. Sequencing was performed with immunoSEQ multiplex PCR; in TCRdb, only in-frame clones are kept and a portion is missing. The table includes millions of clones, about 95% detected once. The TCR originated in a young man in good health. The chain employs TRBV18 and TRBJ1-5; D uncertain. Sequenced: naive CD4+ T cells sorted from blood. This sample's subset: CD45RA+ positively selected. DNA of the CDR3: TGTGCCAGCTCACCGGACGGGGTCAATCAGCCCCAGCATTTT. This translates into CASSPDGVNQPQHF.